Following are 5 T cell receptor beta chains from one sample sequenced in a study of T cells in Graves' hyperthyroidism and ophthalmopathy. Template material for amplifying TCR beta CDR3 regions consisted of RNA transcripts. During a first-round RT-PCR of the TCR CDR3, the HTBI primer set was used. TCRdb itself ran the multiplex PCR reads through MiXCR, one entry per CDR3 protein. The sample consists of around 300,000 distinct CDR3 sequences, approximately 20% of them appearing once. The specimen sequenced was blood. The receptors stem from a man in his thirties or forties with Graves' ophthalmopathy.

The sample holds a few counts of this clonotype. V gene TRBV14 combines with J gene TRBJ1-3; no firm D call. Germline loops: CDR1 SGHDN, CDR2 FVKESK. The V and J ends lost 0 bases and 0 bases respectively, with 6 bases between them. This CDR3 has 15 amino acids. The chain's CDR3 is CASSQEWSSGNTIYF. As DNA, the CDR3 is TGTGCCAGCAGCCAAGAATGGAGCTCTGGAAACACCATATATTTT.

The rearrangement joins TRBV7-8 to TRBJ2-7; weak D call: TRBD2 (6 bases). This CDR3 comprises 13 residues. V dropped 7 bases and J dropped 3 bases, with 13 bases sitting between them. Germline V gives CDR1 SGHVS, CDR2 FQNEAQ. CDR3 DNA sequence: TGTGCCAGCACGGTAGGACTAAACTACGAGCAGTACTTC. Residues: CASTVGLNYEQYF.

This chain uses TRBV2 with TRBJ1-4; D unresolved. Between the trimmed V and J ends, which lost 5 bases and 0 bases, there was a span of 10 bases. CDR1 is SNHLY, CDR2 FYNNEI, per germline. The CDR3 is 15 residues long. The CDR3: CASSQALATNEKLFF. CDR3 sequence (DNA): TGTGCCAGCAGTCAGGCCCTTGCAACTAATGAAAAACTGTTTTTT. The whole variable domain, remainder taken from reference TRBV2 and TRBJ1-4, is EPEVTQTPSHQVTQMGQEVILRCVPISNHLYFYWYRQILGQKVEFLVSFYNNEISEKSEIFDDQFSVERPDGSNFTLKIRSTKLEDSAMYFCASSQALATNEKLFFGSGTQLSVL.

This clonotype was counted at least ten times. The chain employs TRBV30 and TRBJ2-1; 9 bases map to TRBD2. This CDR3 is built from 18 residues. CDR1 and CDR2 from the germline V gene are GTSNPN and SVGIG (reference sequence). Trimming took 0 bases from V and 3 from J; bases not matched to a gene: 12. CDR3 residues: CAWSVMASGATYYNEQFF. The CDR3 DNA reads as TGTGCCTGGAGTGTAATGGCTAGCGGGGCTACCTACTACAATGAGCAGTTCTTC.

Only a few counts were recorded for this clonotype. This chain links TRBV7-6 with TRBJ1-1; 7 nucleotides line up with TRBD1. The germline gives CDR1 SGHVS, CDR2 FNYEAQ. V was pared by 8 bases and J by 3 bases, with 3 bases of the junction left unmatched. The CDR3 loop spans 12 amino acids. CDR3 bases: TGTGCCAGCGGAACAGGGGACACTGAAGCTTTCTTT. Protein sequence: CASGTGDTEAFF.